The sequence of this T cell receptor beta chain was determined in a study of shared clonotypes between healthy human individuals. The protocol was immunoSEQ multiplex PCR, while the TCRdb copy is restricted to in-frame clones and leaves out a portion. The sample holds about 490,000 clones, around 73% seen once. Regarding the study as a whole: Clonotype sharing across donors was expected to vary with sequencing depth.

V was pared by 3 bases and J by 2 bases, with 14 bases between. The CDR3 spans 15 residues. The germline gives CDR1 LNHDA, CDR2 SQIVND (reference sequence). Notes on this clone: Antigen specificity is unknown.

This chain connects TRBV19 to TRBJ2-7; the D is unclear. This clonotype was obtained from a middle-aged woman in good health. Some clones in this sample may be carry-over from other donors' samples. Sequenced: PBMCs. The CDR3 DNA reads as TGTGCCAGTAGTATCGCAGGTCCCCGTCCCTACGAGCAGTACTTC. This encodes CASSIAGPRPYEQYF.